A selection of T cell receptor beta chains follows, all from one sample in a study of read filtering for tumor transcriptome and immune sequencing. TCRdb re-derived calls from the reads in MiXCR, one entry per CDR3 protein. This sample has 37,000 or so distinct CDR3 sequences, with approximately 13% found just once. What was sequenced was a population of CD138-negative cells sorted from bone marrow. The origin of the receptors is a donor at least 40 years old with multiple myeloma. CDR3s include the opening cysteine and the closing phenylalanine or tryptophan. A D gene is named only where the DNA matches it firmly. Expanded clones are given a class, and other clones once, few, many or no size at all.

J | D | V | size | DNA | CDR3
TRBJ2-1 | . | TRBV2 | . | TGTGCCAGCAGTGAAGATTCTGGGAGGTTGGGTTCCTACAATGAGCAGTTCTTC | CASSEDSGRLGSYNEQFF
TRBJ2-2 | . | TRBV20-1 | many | TGCAGTGCTAGGCGAAGGGTCGGCACCGGGGAGCTGTTTTTT | CSARRRVGTGELFF
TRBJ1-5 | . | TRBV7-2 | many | TGTGCCAGCAGCTTAGTAGGGACGGGGAATCAGCCCCAGCATTTT | CASSLVGTGNQPQHF
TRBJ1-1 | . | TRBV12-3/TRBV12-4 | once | TGTGCCAGCGGTTTAGCGGGGGGGGGCACTGAAGCTTTCTTT | CASGLAGGGTEAFF
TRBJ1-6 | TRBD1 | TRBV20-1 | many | TGCAGTGCTATTCGACAGGGGAGATTGTCACCCCTCCACTTT | CSAIRQGRLSPLHF
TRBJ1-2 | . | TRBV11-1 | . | TGTGCCAGCAGCTTATCGACAGGTTCTGGCTATGGCTACACCTTC | CASSLSTGSGYGYTF
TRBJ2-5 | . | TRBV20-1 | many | TGCAGTGCCAAGGTCGGAGGGGAGACCCAGTACTTC | CSAKVGGETQYF
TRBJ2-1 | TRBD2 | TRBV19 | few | TGTGCCAGTACCCGGGGGCGGGAGGGCTTCACTGAGCAGTTCTTC | CASTRGREGFTEQFF
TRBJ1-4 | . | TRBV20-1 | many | TGCAGTGCTATCGCGACCGGAGGTGAAAAACTGTTTTTT | CSAIATGGEKLFF
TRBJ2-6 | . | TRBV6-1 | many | TGTGCCAGCAGTGACCTGGGGGGCCCCGCCAACGTCCTGACTTTC | CASSDLGGPANVLTF
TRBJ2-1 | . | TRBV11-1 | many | TGTGCCAGCAGCTCTTGGGGGCAGAATGAGCAGTTCTTC | CASSSWGQNEQFF
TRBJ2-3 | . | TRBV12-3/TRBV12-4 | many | TGTGCCAGCAGTTTAGGCGTCGGTACGCAGTATTTT | CASSLGVGTQYF
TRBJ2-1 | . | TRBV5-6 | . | TGTGCCAGCAGCTTGGGGTCACCAGAGCAGTTCTTC | CASSLGSPEQFF
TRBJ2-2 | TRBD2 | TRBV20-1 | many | TGCAGTGCTGAGATAGCGGGAGAGAACACCGGGGAGCTGTTTTTT | CSAEIAGENTGELFF
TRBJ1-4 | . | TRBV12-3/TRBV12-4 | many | TGTGCCAGCAGTTTGAGTGGGGATGAAAAACTGTTTTTT | CASSLSGDEKLFF
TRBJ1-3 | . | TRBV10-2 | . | TGCGCCAGCAGTGAGTCGACAAACACCATATATTTT | CASSESTNTIYF
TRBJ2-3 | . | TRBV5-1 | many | TGCGCCAGCAGCCCATCCCGGAGCACAGATACGCAGTATTTT | CASSPSRSTDTQYF
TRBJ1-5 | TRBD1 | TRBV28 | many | TGTGCCAGCAGTCCCACAGGGGGATCTAGCAATCAGCCCCAGCATTTT | CASSPTGGSSNQPQHF
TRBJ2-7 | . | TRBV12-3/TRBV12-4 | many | TGTGCCAGCAGTTTACAGGGTACCTCCTACGAGCAGTACTTC | CASSLQGTSYEQYF
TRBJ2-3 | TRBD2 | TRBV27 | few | TGTGCCAGCAGTTCATGGACTAGCGGGACTAGCACAGATACGCAGTATTTT | CASSSWTSGTSTDTQYF
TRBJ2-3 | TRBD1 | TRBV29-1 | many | TGCAGCGTTAGACAGGGGGCAGATACGCAGTATTTT | CSVRQGADTQYF
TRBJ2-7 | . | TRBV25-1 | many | TGTGCCAGCAGCTACAGGCTCGAGGAGGCCGAGCAGTACTTC | CASSYRLEEAEQYF
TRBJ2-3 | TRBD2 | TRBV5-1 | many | TGCGCCAGCAGCGGGGGACTAGCGGACACAGATACGCAGTATTTT | CASSGGLADTDTQYF
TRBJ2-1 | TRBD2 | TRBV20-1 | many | TGCAGTGTTGCGGGAGTATACAATGAGCAGTTCTTC | CSVAGVYNEQFF
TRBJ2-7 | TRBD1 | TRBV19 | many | TGTGCCAGTAGTAAGGGACAGACCGCCTACGAGCAGTACTTC | CASSKGQTAYEQYF
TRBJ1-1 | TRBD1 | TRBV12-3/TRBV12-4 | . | TGTGCCAGCATCGACAGGGGGCTGAGAACTGAAGCTTTCTTT | CASIDRGLRTEAFF
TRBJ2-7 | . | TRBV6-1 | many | TGTGCCAGCAGGGTTCATCTTAGCTCCTACGAGCAGTACTTC | CASRVHLSSYEQYF
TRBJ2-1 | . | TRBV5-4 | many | TGTGCCAGCAGCCGCGACTTGAGCTCCTACAATGAGCAGTTCTTC | CASSRDLSSYNEQFF
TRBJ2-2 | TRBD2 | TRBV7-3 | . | TGTGCCAGCAGCGCTAGACCATTAGCGGGACCCGCGAACACCGGGGAGCTGTTTTTT | CASSARPLAGPANTGELFF
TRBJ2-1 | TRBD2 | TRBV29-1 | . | TGCAGCGTTCTAAAGGGACTAGCGGGAATCAATGAGCAGTTCTTC | CSVLKGLAGINEQFF
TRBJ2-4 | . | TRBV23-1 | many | TGCGCCAGCAGTCCTGGCTCTGAGGGGTCCAAAAACATTCAGTACTTC | CASSPGSEGSKNIQYF
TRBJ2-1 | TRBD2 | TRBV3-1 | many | TGTGCCAGCAGCGGTCTAGCGGGAGAAAGCGATGAGCAGTTCTTC | CASSGLAGESDEQFF
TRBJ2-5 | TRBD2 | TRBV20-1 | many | TGCAGTGCCGGCGGGGAGGGGCAGCAAGAGACCCAGTACTTC | CSAGGEGQQETQYF
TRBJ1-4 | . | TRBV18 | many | TGTGCCAGCTCACCATTTCCCCAGGGAGGATCTAATGAAAAACTGTTTTTT | CASSPFPQGGSNEKLFF
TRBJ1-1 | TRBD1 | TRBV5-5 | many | TGTGCCAGCAGCTTGATCAACTTCTTGCCGGGACAGGGACGGAACACTGAAGCTTTCTTT | CASSLINFLPGQGRNTEAFF
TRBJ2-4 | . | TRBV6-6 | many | TGTGCCAGCAGTCCGCTGGTAGGTGACATTCAGTACTTC | CASSPLVGDIQYF
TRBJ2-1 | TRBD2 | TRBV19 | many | TGTGCCAGTAGGGGGGGGAATGAGCAGTTCTTC | CASRGGNEQFF
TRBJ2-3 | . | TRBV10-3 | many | TGTGCCACCATTAACCGGGCCTCCGGCACAGATACGCAGTATTTT | CATINRASGTDTQYF
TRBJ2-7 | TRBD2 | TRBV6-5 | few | TGTGCCAGCAGCTCGCGGCGGGGGGCTTCCTACGAGCAGTACTTC | CASSSRRGASYEQYF
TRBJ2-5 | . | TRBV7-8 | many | TGTGCCAGCAGCTTAGATGGGCAGGGAGCAGAGACCCAGTACTTC | CASSLDGQGAETQYF
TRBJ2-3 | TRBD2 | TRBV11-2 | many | TGTGCCAGCAGCTTAGAGGGGGGGGCAGATACGCAGTATTTT | CASSLEGGADTQYF
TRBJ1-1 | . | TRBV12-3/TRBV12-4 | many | TGTGCCAGCAAGGTCCAGGGCTTGAACACTGAAGCTTTCTTT | CASKVQGLNTEAFF
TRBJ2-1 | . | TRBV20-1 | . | TGCAGTGCTAGAGGTTGGACAGACCACAATGAGCGGTTCTTC | CSARGWTDHNERFF
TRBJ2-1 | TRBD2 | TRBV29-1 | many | TGCAGCGTTTCGGCGGGAGGCGCCTACAATGAGCAGTTCTTC | CSVSAGGAYNEQFF
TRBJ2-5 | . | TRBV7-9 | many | TGTGCCAGCAGCCTCCAACACCAGGAGACCCAGTACTTC | CASSLQHQETQYF
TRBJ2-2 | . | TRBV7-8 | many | TGTGCCAGCAGCCTGCGGCAGGGTGGCACCGGGGAGCTGTTTTTT | CASSLRQGGTGELFF
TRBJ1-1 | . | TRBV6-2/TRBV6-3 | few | TGTGCCAGCAGTTACGCCACGAACACTGAAGCTTTCTTT | CASSYATNTEAFF
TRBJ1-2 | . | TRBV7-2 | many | TGTGCCAGCAGCTTAGGTCCCTGGGCCTATGGCTACACCTTC | CASSLGPWAYGYTF
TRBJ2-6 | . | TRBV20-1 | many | TGCAGTGTCCGCGACTCTGGGGCCAACGTCCTGACTTTC | CSVRDSGANVLTF
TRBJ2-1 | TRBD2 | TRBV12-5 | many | TGTGCTAGTGGTTTCCCTGCGGGAGTAATTGAGCAGTTCTTC | CASGFPAGVIEQFF
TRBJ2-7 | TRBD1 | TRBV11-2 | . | TGTGCCAGCAGCTTAGGCGGGACAGGGAGGGACGAGCAGTACTTC | CASSLGGTGRDEQYF
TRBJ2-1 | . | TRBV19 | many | TGTGCCAGTAGTATAGGTAGTTACAATGAGCAGTTCTTC | CASSIGSYNEQFF
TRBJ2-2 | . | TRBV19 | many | TGTGCCAGTAGTTTTCCTTCGGGACTCTTGACCGGGGAGCTGTTTTTT | CASSFPSGLLTGELFF